These T cell receptor beta chains were read from a single sample in a study of beta chain features in type 1 diabetes. Clones were read by immunoSEQ multiplex PCR, and TCRdb kept only the in-frame ones, dropping some. The data hold more than 300,000 clones, with roughly an eighth observed a single time. Material for sequencing was naive CD4+ T cells from blood. The receptors stem from a woman aged 18-35 years with type 1 diabetes. The conserved cysteine and the conserved F or W are not part of the CDR3 here. D genes are given only for firm matches.

j_call	d_call	v_call	cdr3_aa
TRBJ2-1	TRBD2	TRBV25-1	ASSEPGLVVQF
TRBJ2-7	-	TRBV5-8	ASSPAEGQY
TRBJ1-2	-	TRBV30	AWNQYYGYT
TRBJ2-3	TRBD2	TRBV28	ASSSSGRGTDTQY
TRBJ1-6	TRBD1	TRBV5-1	ASSLVGTGVGNSPLH
TRBJ2-7	TRBD2	TRBV28	ASSMPQAGDYEQY
TRBJ2-7	-	TRBV6-5	ASSADTYEQY
TRBJ2-5	-	TRBV7-2	ASSPWTDQETQY
TRBJ1-1	-	TRBV7-9	ASSLGQSEAF
TRBJ2-1	-	TRBV15	ATSPRGDARGDEQF
TRBJ1-2	-	TRBV7-9	ASSPAGPYGYT
TRBJ1-2	-	TRBV9	ASSAEGPLGNGYT
TRBJ2-2	-	TRBV5-1	ASTQEARSGELF
TRBJ2-3	TRBD1	TRBV7-3	ASSPGQGASDTQY
TRBJ1-2	TRBD1	TRBV5-1	ASSLATGEGVRNYGYT
TRBJ2-7	TRBD2	TRBV2	ATRLAGGYEQY
TRBJ2-3	-	TRBV30	AWSSRGGATDTQY
TRBJ2-7	-	TRBV15	ATSSQKAGMAGIPPREQY
TRBJ2-5	TRBD2	TRBV29-1	SAETLAGGRETQY
TRBJ1-1	TRBD1	TRBV30	AWSGQGRAF
TRBJ2-7	-	TRBV7-9	ASSLDTREQY
TRBJ1-2	-	TRBV30	AWIGQIIGGYT
TRBJ2-1	TRBD1	TRBV9	ASSVVGGSYNEQF
TRBJ1-2	-	TRBV29-1	SVEGSGGLYYGYT
TRBJ1-5	-	TRBV7-6	ASTPEGGQPQH
TRBJ2-7	-	TRBV5-6	ASSLEGTYYEQY
TRBJ2-7	-	TRBV29-1	SVAPRLSYEQY
TRBJ1-2	-	TRBV10-3	AIRQRELGGYT
TRBJ2-7	TRBD1	TRBV29-1	SVEMGQGDVQY
TRBJ1-1	-	TRBV18	ASSPNGQLRAAF
TRBJ1-2	TRBD1	TRBV5-1	ASSLIGEGANGYT
TRBJ1-5	-	TRBV7-9	ASSLDGFNQPQH
TRBJ2-7	-	TRBV28	ASSLPTAAQY
TRBJ2-7	TRBD1	TRBV7-9	ASSSGQGVTPEQY
TRBJ2-1	TRBD1	TRBV5-1	ASFSGRGTGGSKNEQF
TRBJ1-5	-	TRBV19	ASDTQGYQPQH
TRBJ1-6	-	TRBV6-5	ASSYSVVAPLH
TRBJ2-3	-	TRBV9	ASSVVGASYRTDTQY
TRBJ2-7	-	TRBV11-3	ASSLGSSHYEQY
TRBJ1-2	-	TRBV9	ASSVVPAENYGYT
TRBJ2-1	TRBD1	TRBV28	ASGQGYNEQF
TRBJ1-2	TRBD1	TRBV5-1	ASSFGTVGGYT
TRBJ2-7	-	TRBV20-1	SANGQFEQY
TRBJ2-5	-	TRBV28	ASSLTRRETQY
TRBJ2-7	-	TRBV5-1	ASSLRQSNYEQY
TRBJ2-7	-	TRBV5-4	ASSLDRGTAGSMY